This is a list of T cell receptor beta chains from one sample in a study of beta chain features in type 1 diabetes. The assay was immunoSEQ multiplex PCR, and TCRdb's table has in-frame clones only and misses some. This sample has 240,000 or so clones, with roughly 13% found just once. What was sequenced was naive CD4+ T cells from blood. All receptors come from a man aged 30-40 years with type 1 diabetes. The CDR3 runs from the conserved cysteine through the conserved F or W. Each record gives: clone size, D gene, V gene, J gene, CDR3 protein, CDR3 DNA. D genes are given only for firm matches. Size is omitted from some rows. Given values are once, few, many or a class for expanded clones.

size: NA
D: NA
V: TRBV19
J: TRBJ2-5
CDR3: CASSMGQGPGETQYF
DNA: TGTGCCAGTAGTATGGGGCAGGGGCCTGGAGAGACCCAGTACTTC

size: NA
D: NA
V: TRBV5-1
J: TRBJ1-1
CDR3: CASSLVEDTEAFF
DNA: TGCGCCAGCAGCTTGGTGGAGGACACTGAAGCTTTCTTT

size: NA
D: NA
V: TRBV28
J: TRBJ2-1
CDR3: CASSLRAVSYNEQFF
DNA: TGTGCCAGCAGTCTGCGGGCGGTCTCCTACAATGAGCAGTTCTTC

size: few
D: NA
V: TRBV9
J: TRBJ1-1
CDR3: CASSVGPGTEAFF
DNA: TGTGCCAGCAGCGTAGGCCCGGGCACTGAAGCTTTCTTT

size: few
D: NA
V: TRBV5-1
J: TRBJ2-2
CDR3: CASSLGGVDGELFF
DNA: TGCGCCAGCAGCTTAGGCGGGGTCGACGGGGAGCTGTTTTTT

size: few
D: TRBD1
V: TRBV29-1
J: TRBJ1-3
CDR3: CSVVDRGSVNTIYF
DNA: TGCAGCGTGGTCGACAGGGGATCGGTTAACACCATATATTTT

size: NA
D: TRBD2
V: TRBV30
J: TRBJ2-2
CDR3: CAWRPKAGAAGELFF
DNA: TGTGCCTGGAGGCCCAAAGCGGGAGCGGCCGGGGAGCTGTTTTTT

size: NA
D: TRBD1
V: TRBV6-5
J: TRBJ1-6
CDR3: CASIMTGTSPLHF
DNA: TGTGCCAGCATCATGACAGGGACTTCACCCCTCCACTTT

size: few
D: TRBD1
V: TRBV18
J: TRBJ2-5
CDR3: CASSPGTGQETQYF
DNA: TGTGCCAGCTCACCAGGGACAGGCCAAGAGACCCAGTACTTC

size: NA
D: NA
V: TRBV6-6
J: TRBJ2-7
CDR3: CASSDNYEQYF
DNA: TGTGCCAGCAGTGACAACTACGAGCAGTACTTC

size: NA
D: NA
V: TRBV29-1
J: TRBJ1-2
CDR3: CSVEGGGGYTF
DNA: TGCAGCGTTGAAGGAGGGGGTGGCTACACCTTC

size: few
D: NA
V: TRBV25-1
J: TRBJ2-3
CDR3: CATSPFGVIGTDTQYF
DNA: TGTGCCACCTCCCCCTTCGGGGTGATAGGCACAGATACGCAGTATTTT

size: NA
D: NA
V: TRBV11-2
J: TRBJ1-1
CDR3: CASSHGPNTEAFF
DNA: TGTGCCAGCAGCCATGGCCCAAACACTGAAGCTTTCTTT

size: NA
D: TRBD2
V: TRBV7-2
J: TRBJ2-1
CDR3: CASSLGFEAGGHHEQFF
DNA: TGTGCCAGCAGCTTAGGATTTGAGGCGGGGGGGCACCATGAGCAGTTCTTC

size: few
D: TRBD2
V: TRBV4-1
J: TRBJ2-5
CDR3: CASSQGTSGGPYQETQYF
DNA: TGCGCCAGCAGCCAAGGGACTAGCGGGGGGCCGTACCAAGAGACCCAGTACTTC

size: NA
D: TRBD2
V: TRBV2
J: TRBJ2-1
CDR3: CASSEGGTSGRTQYNEQFF
DNA: TGTGCCAGCAGTGAAGGGGGGACTAGCGGGAGGACCCAATACAATGAGCAGTTCTTC

size: few
D: NA
V: TRBV7-2
J: TRBJ2-5
CDR3: CASSFPGARRTQYF
DNA: TGTGCCAGCAGCTTCCCAGGGGCCCGACGGACCCAGTACTTC

size: NA
D: NA
V: TRBV10-3
J: TRBJ2-7
CDR3: CAITASPRSSYEQYF
DNA: TGTGCCATCACCGCGAGTCCCCGGAGCTCCTACGAGCAGTACTTC

size: NA
D: NA
V: TRBV6-5
J: TRBJ1-1
CDR3: CASRYRQYGTEAFF
DNA: TGTGCCAGCAGATATCGACAGTACGGCACTGAAGCTTTCTTT

size: few
D: TRBD1
V: TRBV7-9
J: TRBJ1-6
CDR3: CASSLAGQPSALHF
DNA: TGTGCCAGCAGCTTAGCGGGACAGCCCTCGGCCCTCCACTTT

size: NA
D: TRBD1
V: TRBV27
J: TRBJ1-2
CDR3: CASSRTGNGYTF
DNA: TGTGCCAGCAGTCGGACAGGGAATGGCTACACCTTC

size: few
D: TRBD2
V: TRBV30
J: TRBJ2-5
CDR3: CAWSVPAGVRETQYF
DNA: TGTGCCTGGAGTGTTCCAGCGGGAGTTCGGGAGACCCAGTACTTC

size: NA
D: TRBD2
V: TRBV5-1
J: TRBJ2-7
CDR3: CASSLGVSGGYEQYF
DNA: TGCGCCAGCAGCTTGGGTGTTAGCGGGGGCTACGAGCAGTACTTC

size: NA
D: TRBD2
V: TRBV4-1
J: TRBJ2-3
CDR3: CASSSLGGGGDVTDTQYF
DNA: TGCGCCAGCAGCAGTCTCGGAGGCGGGGGGGATGTGACAGATACGCAGTATTTT

size: NA
D: TRBD1
V: TRBV7-2
J: TRBJ2-5
CDR3: CASSSQGRRETQYF
DNA: TGTGCCAGCAGCTCACAGGGGAGAAGGGAGACCCAGTACTTC

size: few
D: NA
V: TRBV5-5
J: TRBJ2-1
CDR3: CASSPGTGPYNEQFF
DNA: TGTGCCAGCAGCCCCGGAACAGGTCCTTACAATGAGCAGTTCTTC

size: NA
D: TRBD1
V: TRBV5-1
J: TRBJ1-2
CDR3: CASSPTGTYGYTF
DNA: TGCGCCAGCAGCCCGACAGGGACCTATGGCTACACCTTC

size: once
D: NA
V: TRBV10-2
J: TRBJ2-4
CDR3: CASRPHGTGLAKNIQYF
DNA: TGCGCCAGCAGGCCCCACGGGACTGGACTAGCCAAAAACATTCAGTACTTC

size: few
D: TRBD1
V: TRBV18
J: TRBJ2-7
CDR3: CASSPPSSGQVPYEQYF
DNA: TGTGCCAGCTCACCACCTTCCTCGGGACAGGTCCCCTACGAGCAGTACTTC

size: NA
D: NA
V: TRBV27
J: TRBJ1-3
CDR3: CASSFRVKENTIYF
DNA: TGTGCCAGCAGTTTCAGGGTAAAGGAAAACACCATATATTTT

size: NA
D: NA
V: TRBV5-1
J: TRBJ2-3
CDR3: CASSFQTDTQYF
DNA: TGCGCCAGCAGCTTTCAGACAGATACGCAGTATTTT

size: NA
D: TRBD2
V: TRBV30
J: TRBJ2-5
CDR3: CAWSPGLAGAGETQYF
DNA: TGTGCCTGGAGTCCGGGACTAGCGGGAGCGGGTGAGACCCAGTACTTC

size: NA
D: TRBD1
V: TRBV7-9
J: TRBJ1-1
CDR3: CASSFTQGRTFF
DNA: TGTGCCAGCAGCTTCACACAGGGGAGAACTTTCTTT

size: NA
D: NA
V: TRBV5-1
J: TRBJ2-4
CDR3: CASSLEQGENIQYF
DNA: TGCGCCAGCAGCTTGGAACAGGGTGAAAACATTCAGTACTTC

size: few
D: TRBD1
V: TRBV18
J: TRBJ1-5
CDR3: CASSLSTGANQPQHF
DNA: TGTGCCAGCTCACTTTCCACAGGGGCCAATCAGCCCCAGCATTTT

size: NA
D: TRBD1
V: TRBV11-2
J: TRBJ1-6
CDR3: CASSAGQGADSPLHF
DNA: TGTGCCAGCAGCGCCGGACAGGGGGCTGATTCACCCCTCCACTTT

size: NA
D: NA
V: TRBV7-9
J: TRBJ1-1
CDR3: CASSLTQSLNTEAFF
DNA: TGTGCCAGCAGCCTAACACAGAGCTTGAACACTGAAGCTTTCTTT

size: NA
D: TRBD1
V: TRBV4-1
J: TRBJ2-7
CDR3: CASSLGQGAWGSYEQYF
DNA: TGCGCCAGCAGCTTAGGGCAGGGGGCCTGGGGCTCCTACGAGCAGTACTTC

size: few
D: NA
V: TRBV16
J: TRBJ1-5
CDR3: CASSWGLPQNQPQHF
DNA: TGTGCCAGCAGCTGGGGCCTCCCTCAGAACCAGCCCCAGCATTTT

size: few
D: NA
V: TRBV7-9
J: TRBJ1-5
CDR3: CASSGGDQPQHF
DNA: TGTGCCAGCAGCGGAGGGGATCAGCCCCAGCATTTT

size: NA
D: TRBD1
V: TRBV18
J: TRBJ2-7
CDR3: CASSPQQGEAEQYF
DNA: TGTGCCAGCTCACCACAACAGGGGGAGGCCGAGCAGTACTTC

size: few
D: TRBD1
V: TRBV18
J: TRBJ1-2
CDR3: CASSSSLDRVGGYTF
DNA: TGTGCCAGCTCATCGTCCTTGGACAGGGTGGGTGGCTACACCTTC

size: NA
D: TRBD2
V: TRBV7-2
J: TRBJ2-3
CDR3: CASSTGLAGGTDTQYF
DNA: TGTGCCAGCAGCACCGGACTAGCGGGGGGCACAGATACGCAGTATTTT

size: NA
D: NA
V: TRBV2
J: TRBJ1-6
CDR3: CASSVSRDSPLHF
DNA: TGTGCCAGCAGTGTGTCGAGGGATTCACCCCTCCACTTT

size: few
D: NA
V: TRBV20-1
J: TRBJ2-3
CDR3: CSALRGDTQYF
DNA: TGCAGTGCTCTTCGGGGAGATACGCAGTATTTT

size: NA
D: NA
V: TRBV5-1
J: TRBJ1-1
CDR3: CASSLGQSMNTEAFF
DNA: TGCGCCAGCAGCTTGGGGCAGTCCATGAACACTGAAGCTTTCTTT

size: NA
D: TRBD2
V: TRBV11-2
J: TRBJ2-7
CDR3: CASSLGLAGYNYEQYF
DNA: TGTGCCAGCAGCTTAGGACTAGCGGGGTATAACTACGAGCAGTACTTC

size: NA
D: NA
V: TRBV6-1
J: TRBJ1-2
CDR3: CASSVDRGTGGYTF
DNA: TGTGCCAGCAGTGTGGATAGGGGAACTGGGGGCTACACCTTC

size: NA
D: NA
V: TRBV18
J: TRBJ2-3
CDR3: CASSLRDTQYF
DNA: TGTGCCAGCTCACTTCGTGATACGCAGTATTTT

size: few
D: TRBD2
V: TRBV10-3
J: TRBJ2-7
CDR3: CAISESASGYEQYF
DNA: TGTGCCATCAGTGAGTCGGCTAGCGGGTACGAGCAGTACTTC

size: NA
D: TRBD1
V: TRBV29-1
J: TRBJ2-7
CDR3: CSVATGKLYEQYF
DNA: TGCAGCGTTGCGACAGGGAAGTTATACGAGCAGTACTTC

size: few
D: TRBD1
V: TRBV11-2
J: TRBJ2-2
CDR3: CASRPPGQGSGELFF
DNA: TGTGCCAGCAGACCTCCGGGACAGGGGTCCGGGGAGCTGTTTTTT

size: few
D: TRBD2
V: TRBV5-1
J: TRBJ2-3
CDR3: CASSPRPTSGDTDTQYF
DNA: TGCGCCAGCAGCCCTAGGCCGACTAGCGGGGACACAGATACGCAGTATTTT

size: NA
D: TRBD1
V: TRBV15
J: TRBJ1-5
CDR3: CATSRAPGQGGGNQPQHF
DNA: TGTGCCACCAGCAGGGCCCCGGGACAGGGAGGGGGCAATCAGCCCCAGCATTTT

size: NA
D: NA
V: TRBV11-2
J: TRBJ2-5
CDR3: CASSLRLRRGETQYF
DNA: TGTGCCAGCAGCTTACGCCTTCGGAGGGGAGAGACCCAGTACTTC

size: NA
D: NA
V: TRBV30
J: TRBJ1-4
CDR3: CAWSVSLGSTNEKLFF
DNA: TGTGCCTGGAGTGTGAGTCTCGGGTCAACTAATGAAAAACTGTTTTTT